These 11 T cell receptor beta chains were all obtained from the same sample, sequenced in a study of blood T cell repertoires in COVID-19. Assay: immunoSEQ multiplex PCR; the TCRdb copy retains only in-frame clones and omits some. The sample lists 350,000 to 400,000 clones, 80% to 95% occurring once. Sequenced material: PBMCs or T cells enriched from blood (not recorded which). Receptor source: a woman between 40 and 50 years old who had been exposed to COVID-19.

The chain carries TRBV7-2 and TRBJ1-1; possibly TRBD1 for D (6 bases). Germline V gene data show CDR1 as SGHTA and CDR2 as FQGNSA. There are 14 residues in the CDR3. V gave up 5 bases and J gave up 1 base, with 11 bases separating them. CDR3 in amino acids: CASSRKDRNTEAFF. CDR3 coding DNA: TGTGCCAGCAGCCGGAAGGACAGGAACACTGAAGCTTTCTTT.

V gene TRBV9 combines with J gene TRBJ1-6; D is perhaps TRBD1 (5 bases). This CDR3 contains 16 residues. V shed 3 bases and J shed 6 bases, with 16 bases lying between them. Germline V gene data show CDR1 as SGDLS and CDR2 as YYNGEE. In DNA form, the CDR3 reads TGTGCCAGCAGCGGGGTTGGAACAGGCCTTAATTCACCCCTCCACTTT. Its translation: CASSGVGTGLNSPLHF.

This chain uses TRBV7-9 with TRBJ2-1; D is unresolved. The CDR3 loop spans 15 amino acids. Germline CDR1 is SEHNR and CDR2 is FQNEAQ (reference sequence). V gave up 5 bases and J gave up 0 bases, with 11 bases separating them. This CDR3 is CASSITTSSYNEQFF. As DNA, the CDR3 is TGTGCCAGCAGCATAACCACGAGCTCCTACAATGAGCAGTTCTTC.

CDR3 amino acids: CASSLTGQGSYGYTF. The CDR3 coding sequence is TGTGCCAGCAGCTTAACGGGTCAGGGGAGCTATGGCTACACCTTC. The chain couples TRBV7-2 to TRBJ1-2, with D perhaps matching TRBD1 (6 bases). The CDR3 has 15 amino acids. Germline V gene data show CDR1 as SGHTA and CDR2 as FQGNSA. Trimming took 2 bases from V and 4 from J, leaving 14 bases between them.

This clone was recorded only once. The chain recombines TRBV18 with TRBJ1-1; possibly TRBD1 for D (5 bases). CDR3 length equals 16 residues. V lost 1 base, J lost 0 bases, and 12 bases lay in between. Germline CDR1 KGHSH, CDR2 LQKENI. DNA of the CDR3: TGTGCCAGCTCACCACTGTCTGGGGCAATGAACACTGAAGCTTTCTTT. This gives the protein CASSPLSGAMNTEAFF.

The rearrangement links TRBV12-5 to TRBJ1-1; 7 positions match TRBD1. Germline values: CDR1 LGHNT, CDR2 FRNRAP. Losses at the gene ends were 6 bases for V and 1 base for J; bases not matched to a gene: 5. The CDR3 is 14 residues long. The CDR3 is CASGPGTANTEAFF. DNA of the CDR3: TGTGCTAGTGGCCCAGGGACAGCGAACACTGAAGCTTTCTTT.

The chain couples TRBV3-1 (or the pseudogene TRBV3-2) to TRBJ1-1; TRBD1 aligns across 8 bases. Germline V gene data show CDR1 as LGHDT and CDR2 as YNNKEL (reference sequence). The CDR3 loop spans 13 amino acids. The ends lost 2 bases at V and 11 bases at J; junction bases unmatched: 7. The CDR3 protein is CASSQSGQGDAFF. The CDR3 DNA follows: TGTGCCAGCAGCCAATCAGGACAGGGCGACGCTTTCTTT.

CDR3 sequence reads: CASSLPYNEQFF. CDR3 in DNA: TGTGCCAGCAGCCTCCCATACAATGAGCAGTTCTTC. This rearrangement joins TRBV14 to TRBJ2-1, with no clear D. The CDR3 is made up of 12 amino acids. V gave up 4 bases and J gave up 4 bases, with 5 bases separating them. Germline V CDR1 and CDR2: SGHDN, FVKESK.

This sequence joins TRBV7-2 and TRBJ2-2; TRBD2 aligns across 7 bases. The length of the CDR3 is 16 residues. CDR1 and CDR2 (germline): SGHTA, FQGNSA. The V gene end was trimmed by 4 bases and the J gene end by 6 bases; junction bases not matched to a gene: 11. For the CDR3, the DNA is TGTGCCAGCAGCTCCTTCAGGAGCGGGATGGCCGGGGAGCTGTTTTTT. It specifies CASSSFRSGMAGELFF. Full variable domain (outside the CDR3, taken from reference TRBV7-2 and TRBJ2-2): GAGVSQSPSNKVTEKGKDVELRCDPISGHTALYWYRQSLGQGLEFLIYFQGNSAPDKSGLPSDRFSAERTGGSVSTLTIQRTQQEDSAVYLCASSSFRSGMAGELFFGEGSRLTVL.

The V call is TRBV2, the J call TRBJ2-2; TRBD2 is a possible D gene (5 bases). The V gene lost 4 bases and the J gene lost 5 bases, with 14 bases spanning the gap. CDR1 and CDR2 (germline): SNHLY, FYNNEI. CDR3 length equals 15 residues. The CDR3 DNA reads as TGTGCCAGCAGTGCAGGCGGACTGACTACCGGGGAGCTGTTTTTT. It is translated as CASSAGGLTTGELFF.

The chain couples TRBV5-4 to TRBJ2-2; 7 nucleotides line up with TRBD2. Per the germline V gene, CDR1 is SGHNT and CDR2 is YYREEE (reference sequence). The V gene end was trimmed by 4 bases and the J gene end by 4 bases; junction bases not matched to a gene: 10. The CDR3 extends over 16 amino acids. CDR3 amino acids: CASSTQLGGGTGELFF. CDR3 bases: TGTGCCAGCAGCACTCAGCTGGGGGGGGGCACCGGGGAGCTGTTTTTT.